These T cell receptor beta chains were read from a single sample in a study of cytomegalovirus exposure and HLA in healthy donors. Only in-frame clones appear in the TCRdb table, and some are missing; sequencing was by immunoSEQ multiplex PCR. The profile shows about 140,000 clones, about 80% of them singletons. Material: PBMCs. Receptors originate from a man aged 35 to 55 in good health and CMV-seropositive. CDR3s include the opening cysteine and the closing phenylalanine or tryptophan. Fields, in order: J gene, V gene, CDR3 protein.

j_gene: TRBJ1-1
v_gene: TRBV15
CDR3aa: CATSIRGLNTEAFF

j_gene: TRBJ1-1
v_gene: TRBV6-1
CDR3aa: CASRSRGEGTEAFF

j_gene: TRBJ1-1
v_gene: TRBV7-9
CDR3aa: CASSLYQGSTEAFF

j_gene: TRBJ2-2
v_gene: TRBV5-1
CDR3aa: CASSTSTPFNTGELFF

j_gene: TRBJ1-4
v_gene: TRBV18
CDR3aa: CASSPLGTDNEKLFF

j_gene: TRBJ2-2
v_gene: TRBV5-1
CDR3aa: CASSDGSSWAGELFF

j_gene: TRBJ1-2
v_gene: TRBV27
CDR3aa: CASSPMTGLYGYTF

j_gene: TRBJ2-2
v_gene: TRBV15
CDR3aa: CATSRSFPGQGNTGELFF

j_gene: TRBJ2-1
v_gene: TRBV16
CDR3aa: CASSTPRGGSKYNEQFF

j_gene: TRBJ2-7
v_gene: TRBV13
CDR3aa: CASSLPGGNEQYF

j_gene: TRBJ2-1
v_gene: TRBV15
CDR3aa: CATSIPLAGVGNRQFF

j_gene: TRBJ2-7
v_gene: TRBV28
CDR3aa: CASSLWSGYEQYF

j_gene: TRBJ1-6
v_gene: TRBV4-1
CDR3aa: CASSQGRDRDSPLHF

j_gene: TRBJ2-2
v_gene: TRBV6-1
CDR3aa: CASMGTGYRTGELFF

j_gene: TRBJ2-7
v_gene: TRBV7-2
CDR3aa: CASSFGTSLSYEQYF

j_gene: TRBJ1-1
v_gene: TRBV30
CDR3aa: CAWSVRRGTEAFF

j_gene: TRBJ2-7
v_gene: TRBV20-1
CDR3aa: CSATRGYEQYF

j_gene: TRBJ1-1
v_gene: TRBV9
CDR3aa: CASSVVSGTHEAFF

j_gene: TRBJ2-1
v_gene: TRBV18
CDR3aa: CASSPPPRENEQFF

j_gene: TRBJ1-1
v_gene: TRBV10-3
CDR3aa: CAISENRNTEAFF

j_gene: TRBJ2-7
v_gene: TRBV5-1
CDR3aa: CASSLVDRSGEQYF

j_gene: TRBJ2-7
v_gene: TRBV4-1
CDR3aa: CASSQERGTYEQYF

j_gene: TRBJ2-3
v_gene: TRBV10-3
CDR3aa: CAISVGGTDTQYF

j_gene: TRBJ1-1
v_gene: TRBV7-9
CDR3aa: CASSYKGQKNTEAFF

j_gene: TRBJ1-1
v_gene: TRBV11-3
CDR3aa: CASSLGPGVPNTEAFF

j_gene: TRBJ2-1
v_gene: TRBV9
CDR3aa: CASSAEGAEYNEQFF